Listed below are T cell receptor beta chains from one sample, sequenced in a study of tumor-infiltrating lymphocytes in oesophageal squamous cell carcinoma. One entry per CDR3 protein, called by TCRdb with MiXCR from the PCR reads. The data contain roughly 15,000 distinct CDR3 sequences, over 45% of them singletons. Sequencing was carried out using blood. All receptors come from a male donor with esophageal squamous cell carcinoma. The CDR3 runs from the conserved cysteine through the conserved F or W. The D gene is left open where the match is weak. Rows may omit the clone size; those that give it use once, few, many or a size class.

abundance | j_gene | d_gene | v_gene | CDR3nt | CDR3aa
. | TRBJ2-3 | . | TRBV7-6 | TGTGCCAGCAGCCCCGGGCTGGGAGATACGCAGTATTTT | CASSPGLGDTQYF
. | TRBJ2-7 | . | TRBV5-3 | TGTGCCAGCAGCTTGCCCGGGACTCTCTACGAGCAGTACTTC | CASSLPGTLYEQYF
many | TRBJ2-5 | TRBD2 | TRBV6-1 | TGTGCCAGCCTGTTTGCGGCTAGCGGAAACAATGAGCAGTACTTC | CASLFAASGNNEQYF
. | TRBJ2-2 | . | TRBV7-2 | TGTGCCAGCAGCCCCGTATCGGCCGCGAACACCGGGGAGCTGTTTTTT | CASSPVSAANTGELFF
. | TRBJ2-1 | . | TRBV5-1 | TGCGCCAGCATGCTAGCGTACAATGAGCAGTTCTTC | CASMLAYNEQFF
many | TRBJ2-1 | . | TRBV12-3/TRBV12-4 | TGTGCCAGCGGTGCGTTGGCGGGATCCTACAATGAGCAGTTCTTC | CASGALAGSYNEQFF
. | TRBJ2-3 | . | TRBV6-5 | TGTGCCAGCAGTGCAGAGATGGGCCTTGGCACAGATACGCAGTATTTT | CASSAEMGLGTDTQYF
. | TRBJ2-7 | . | TRBV6-1 | TGTGCCAGCAGCCGGGACAAACTCTACGAGCAGTACTTC | CASSRDKLYEQYF
. | TRBJ2-7 | . | TRBV10-3 | TGTGCCATCAGTCCTTCAACTAGCTACGAGCAGTACTTC | CAISPSTSYEQYF
. | TRBJ2-5 | . | TRBV7-8 | TGTGCCAGCATCCCAATGCGAGAAAACAATGAGCAGTACTTC | CASIPMRENNEQYF
many | TRBJ2-6 | . | TRBV5-1 | TGCGCCAGCAGCCGTGATCTACAGGGCTCTGGGGCCAACGTCCTGACTTTC | CASSRDLQGSGANVLTF
. | TRBJ2-5 | . | TRBV6-2/TRBV6-3 | TGTGCCAGCAGTGGCCGGGACCCCATAGGAAGTACGCAGTACTTC | CASSGRDPIGSTQYF
. | TRBJ2-5 | . | TRBV7-8 | TGTGCCAGCAGCTCTTCCGGGACAATGAGGGAGACCCAGTACTTC | CASSSSGTMRETQYF
many | TRBJ2-1 | TRBD2 | TRBV7-3 | TGTGCCAGCAGACTAGCGGGAGGGAACAATGAGCAGTTCTTC | CASRLAGGNNEQFF
. | TRBJ2-3 | TRBD1 | TRBV6-6 | TGTGCCAGCAGTCGGACAGGGAGCACAGATACGCAGTATTTT | CASSRTGSTDTQYF
once | TRBJ2-1 | . | TRBV7-2 | TGTGCCAGCAGCCCCTGGGCGGTTGGTGGTGAGCAGTTCTTC | CASSPWAVGGEQFF
. | TRBJ2-5 | . | TRBV6-1 | TGTGCCAGCGGGTGGGATCAAGAGACCCAGTACTTC | CASGWDQETQYF